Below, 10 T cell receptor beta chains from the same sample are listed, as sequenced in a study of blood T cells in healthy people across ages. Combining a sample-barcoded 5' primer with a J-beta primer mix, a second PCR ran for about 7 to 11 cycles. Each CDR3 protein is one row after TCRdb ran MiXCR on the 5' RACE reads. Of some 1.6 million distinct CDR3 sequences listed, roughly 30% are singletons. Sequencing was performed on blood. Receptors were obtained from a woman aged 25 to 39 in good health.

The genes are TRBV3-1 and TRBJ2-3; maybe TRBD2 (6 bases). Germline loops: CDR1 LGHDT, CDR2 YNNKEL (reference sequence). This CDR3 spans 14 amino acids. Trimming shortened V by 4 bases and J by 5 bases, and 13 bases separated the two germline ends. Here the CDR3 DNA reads TGTGCCAGCAGCCCGCAGCCCGGGGGAGATACGCAGTATTTT. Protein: CASSPQPGGDTQYF.

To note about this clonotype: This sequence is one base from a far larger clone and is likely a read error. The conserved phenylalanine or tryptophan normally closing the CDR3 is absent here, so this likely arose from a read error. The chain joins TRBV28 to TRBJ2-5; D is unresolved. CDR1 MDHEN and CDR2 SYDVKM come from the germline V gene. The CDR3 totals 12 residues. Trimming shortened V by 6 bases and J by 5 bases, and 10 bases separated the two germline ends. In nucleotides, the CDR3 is TGTGCCAGCAGCCCCCTCGGGGAGACCCAGTACGTC. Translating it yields CASSPLGETQYV.

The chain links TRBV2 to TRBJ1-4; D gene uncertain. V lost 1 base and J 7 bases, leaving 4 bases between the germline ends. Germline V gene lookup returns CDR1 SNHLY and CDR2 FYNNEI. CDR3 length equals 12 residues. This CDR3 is CASSEDSEKLFF. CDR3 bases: TGTGCCAGCAGTGAAGACAGTGAAAAACTGTTTTTT.

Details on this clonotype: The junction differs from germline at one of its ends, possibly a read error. CDR3 bases: TGTGCCAGCACAGGACAAATGAACACTAAAGCTTTCTTT. Translating gives CASTGQMNTKAFF. The chain uses TRBV6-6 and TRBJ1-1; D possibly corresponds to TRBD1 (5 bases). This CDR3 is built from 13 residues. The V gene's germline CDR1 is MNHNY and CDR2 SVGAGI (reference sequence).

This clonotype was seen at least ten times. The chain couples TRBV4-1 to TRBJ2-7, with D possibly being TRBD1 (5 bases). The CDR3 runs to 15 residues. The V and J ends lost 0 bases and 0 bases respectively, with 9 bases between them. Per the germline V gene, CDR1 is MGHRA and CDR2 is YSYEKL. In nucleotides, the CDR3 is TGCGCCAGCAGCCAAGATGACAGTTCCTCCTACGAGCAGTACTTC. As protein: CASSQDDSSSYEQYF.

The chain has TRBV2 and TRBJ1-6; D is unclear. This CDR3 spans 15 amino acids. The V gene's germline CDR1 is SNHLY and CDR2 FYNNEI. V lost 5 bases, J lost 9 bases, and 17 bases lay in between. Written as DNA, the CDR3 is TGTGCCAGCAGTTCTGGATCTACACCGGGTTCACCCCTCCACTTT. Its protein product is CASSSGSTPGSPLHF. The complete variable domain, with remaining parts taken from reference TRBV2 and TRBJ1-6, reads EPEVTQTPSHQVTQMGQEVILRCVPISNHLYFYWYRQILGQKVEFLVSFYNNEISEKSEIFDDQFSVERPDGSNFTLKIRSTKLEDSAMYFCASSSGSTPGSPLHFGNGTRLTVT.

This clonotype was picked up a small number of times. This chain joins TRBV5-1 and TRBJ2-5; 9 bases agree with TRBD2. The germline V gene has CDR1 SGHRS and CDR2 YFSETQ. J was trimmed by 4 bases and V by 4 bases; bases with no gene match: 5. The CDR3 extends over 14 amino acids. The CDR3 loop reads CASSGGRAAETQYF. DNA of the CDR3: TGCGCCAGCAGCGGCGGGAGGGCCGCAGAGACCCAGTACTTC.

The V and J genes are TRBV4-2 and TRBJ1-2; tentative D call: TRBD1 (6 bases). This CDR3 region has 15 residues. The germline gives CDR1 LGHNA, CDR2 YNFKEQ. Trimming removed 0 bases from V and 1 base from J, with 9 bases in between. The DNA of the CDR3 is TGTGCCAGCAGCCAAGAAAACAGGGATAACTATGGCTACACCTTC. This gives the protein CASSQENRDNYGYTF.

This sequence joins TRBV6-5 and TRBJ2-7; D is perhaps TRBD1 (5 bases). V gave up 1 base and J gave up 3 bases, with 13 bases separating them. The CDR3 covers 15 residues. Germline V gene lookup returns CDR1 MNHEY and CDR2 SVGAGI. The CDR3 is CASSYFGQGDYEQYF. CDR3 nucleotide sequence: TGTGCCAGCAGTTACTTCGGACAAGGGGACTACGAGCAGTACTTC.

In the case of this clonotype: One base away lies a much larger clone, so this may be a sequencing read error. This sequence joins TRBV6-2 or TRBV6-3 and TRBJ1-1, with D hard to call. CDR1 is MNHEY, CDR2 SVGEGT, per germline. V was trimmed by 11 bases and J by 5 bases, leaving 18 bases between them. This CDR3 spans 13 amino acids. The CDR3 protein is CACTTPGGTEAFF. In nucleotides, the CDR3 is TGTGCCTGCACCACCCCAGGAGGGACTGAAGCTTTCTTT.